The 19 T cell receptor beta chains below were found in one sample sequenced in a study of shared T cell receptors in the human thymus. Libraries were prepared by immunoSEQ multiplex PCR; TCRdb keeps only in-frame clonotypes and omits some of them. Of under 850,000 clones detected, approximately 87% appear once; the ten largest clones hold about 0.01%. The same specimen was also included in a second study, on human thymus T cells.

Sequenced input: thymocytes. The receptor set was obtained from a boy in the first two years of life with a congenital heart defect.

V and J are TRBV7-3 and TRBJ2-7, with 7 positions matching TRBD1. Germline lookup yields CDR1 SGHTA and CDR2 FQGTGA. The CDR3 has 14 amino acids. Trimming at V came to 3 bases and at J to 5 bases, leaving 7 bases not matched to a gene. In DNA form, the CDR3 reads TGTGCCAGCAGCTTTAGGCAGGGGGTGCACGAGCAGTACTTC. Amino acid sequence: CASSFRQGVHEQYF.

The chain joins TRBV4-1 to TRBJ2-3; 8 nucleotides align to TRBD2. CDR3 length: 16 residues. V trimming: 3 bases; J trimming: 2 bases; junction bases outside the gene matches: 7. Germline CDR1 reads MGHRA; CDR2 reads YSYEKL. CDR3 sequence reads: CASSHSSGPFTDTQYF. Here the CDR3 DNA reads TGCGCCAGCAGCCATTCTAGCGGGCCGTTCACAGATACGCAGTATTTT.

The genes are TRBV11-3 and TRBJ1-2; no clear D gene. This CDR3 is built from 16 residues. V was trimmed by 2 bases and J by 5 bases, leaving 18 bases between them. From germline, CDR1 is SGHNT and CDR2 YENEEA. CDR3 sequence: CASSLRLRGPGYGYTF. The CDR3 nucleotides are TGTGCCAGCAGCTTACGTTTACGCGGCCCGGGATATGGCTACACCTTC.

CDR3 region: CAISGGRAGGQGVNEQFF. CDR3 DNA sequence: TGTGCCATCAGTGGCGGTAGGGCTGGAGGACAGGGCGTAAATGAGCAGTTCTTC. V is TRBV10-3 and J is TRBJ2-1; TRBD1 matches at 8 bases. The CDR3 covers 18 residues. CDR1 is ENHRY, CDR2 SYGVKD, per germline. The V and J ends lost 4 bases and 7 bases, in that order; junction bases with no gene match: 18.

The table lists this clone with a count of one. The chain recombines TRBV4-3 with TRBJ2-1, with a possible D match to TRBD1 (5 bases). V lost 0 bases, J lost 8 bases, and 17 bases lay in between. CDR1 is LGHNA, CDR2 YSLEER, per germline. The CDR3 runs 16 residues. This CDR3 reads CASSQDWGRPRDEQFF. Written as DNA, the CDR3 is TGCGCCAGCAGCCAAGATTGGGGCAGACCTCGGGATGAGCAGTTCTTC.

The CDR3 region is CASSLGGLAGADTQYF. CDR3 coding DNA: TGTGCCAGCAGCTTAGGCGGACTAGCGGGAGCGGATACGCAGTATTTT. V gene TRBV7-8 combines with J gene TRBJ2-3; 13 bases map to TRBD2. Germline values: CDR1 SGHVS, CDR2 FQNEAQ. This CDR3 has 16 residues. The V gene end was trimmed by 1 base and the J gene end by 6 bases; junction bases not matched to a gene: 4.

This chain uses TRBV4-3 with TRBJ2-6; weak D call: TRBD1 (6 bases). The V gene's germline CDR1 is LGHNA and CDR2 YSLEER. The V end was cut by 3 bases, the J end by 0 bases, with 15 bases between. The CDR3 has 18 residues. CDR3 protein: CASSHLGTSRSGANVLTF. Here the CDR3 DNA reads TGCGCCAGCAGCCACCTCGGGACATCCCGCTCTGGGGCCAACGTCCTGACTTTC.

The rearrangement uses TRBV19 and TRBJ2-7; 10 nucleotides align to TRBD2. Germline loops: CDR1 LNHDA, CDR2 SQIVND (reference sequence). CDR3 size: 16 residues. The V gene end was trimmed by 2 bases and the J gene end by 0 bases; junction bases not matched to a gene: 4. The DNA of the CDR3 is TGTGCCAGTAGTATAAGTAGCGGGAGGCTCTCCTACGAGCAGTACTTC. Translated, it gives CASSISSGRLSYEQYF.

This clone showed up just a few times. The rearrangement joins TRBV19 to TRBJ2-6, with a tentative D call TRBD1 (5 bases). The CDR3 length is 18 residues. Germline values: CDR1 LNHDA, CDR2 SQIVND (reference sequence). Trimming shortened V by 6 bases and J by 0 bases, and 18 bases separated the two germline ends. The CDR3 reads CASSGVPQGYSGANVLTF. The DNA of the CDR3 is TGTGCCAGTAGCGGCGTCCCTCAGGGTTACTCTGGGGCCAACGTCCTGACTTTC. The whole variable domain, remainder taken from reference TRBV19 and TRBJ2-6, is DGGITQSPKYLFRKEGQNVTLSCEQNLNHDAMYWYRQDPGQGLRLIYYSQIVNDFQKGDIAEGYSVSREKKESFPLTVTSAQKNPTAFYLCASSGVPQGYSGANVLTFGAGSRLTVL.

V usage is TRBV27 and J usage is TRBJ2-3; 9 bases line up with TRBD2. Losses at the gene ends were 3 bases for V and 3 bases for J; bases not matched to a gene: 7. This CDR3 region has 16 residues. The germline V gene encodes CDR1 MNHEY and CDR2 SMNVEV (reference sequence). CDR3 bases: TGTGCCAGCAGTTTCGCGGGAGGGCCTGGGACAGATACGCAGTATTTT. It is translated as CASSFAGGPGTDTQYF.

The gene calls are TRBV18 and TRBJ2-7; the match to TRBD2 covers 10 bases. Trimming at V came to 3 bases and at J to 0 bases, leaving 8 bases not matched to a gene. Germline values: CDR1 KGHSH, CDR2 LQKENI. The CDR3 totals 17 residues. CDR3 amino acids: CASSPGLAEPPSYEQYF. CDR3 sequence (DNA): TGTGCCAGCTCACCCGGACTAGCGGAACCGCCCTCCTACGAGCAGTACTTC.

The chain has TRBV11-2 and TRBJ1-3; 7 bases map to TRBD1. The J segment lost 5 bases and the V segment lost 4 bases, leaving 8 bases of the junction unmatched. The CDR3 is 15 residues long. CDR1 and CDR2 from the germline V gene are SGHAT and FQNNGV. CDR3 DNA sequence: TGTGCCAGCAGCTCGGACAGGCTGGGCCGAAACACCATATATTTT. It translates to CASSSDRLGRNTIYF.

This sequence joins TRBV7-9 and TRBJ2-7; 9 bases map to TRBD1. J lost 2 bases, V lost 8 bases, and 10 bases had no gene match. The CDR3 sequence is 15 residues long. Germline CDR1 is SEHNR and CDR2 is FQNEAQ (reference sequence). CDR3 sequence reads: CASFRGGQGTYEQYF. The DNA for the CDR3 is TGTGCCAGCTTCCGAGGAGGACAGGGGACCTACGAGCAGTACTTC.

V and J are TRBV28 and TRBJ1-5; TRBD1 might be the D (5 bases). This CDR3 has 18 amino acids. The germline V gene encodes CDR1 MDHEN and CDR2 SYDVKM. V gave up 3 bases and J gave up 1 base, with 19 bases separating them. The CDR3, as DNA: TGTGCCAGCAGTTTTTTCCAGGGAGGCCCTACGAGCAATCAGCCCCAGCATTTT. Its translation is CASSFFQGGPTSNQPQHF.

The chain employs TRBV6-6 and TRBJ2-1, with 7 bases lining up with TRBD2. This CDR3 is built from 16 residues. The trim removed 0 bases at V and 8 bases at J, leaving 10 bases unmatched. Per the germline V gene, CDR1 is MNHNY and CDR2 is SVGAGI (reference sequence). The CDR3 reads CASSYSGGPNLDEQFF. The CDR3 bases are TGTGCCAGCAGTTACTCGGGAGGGCCCAATTTAGATGAGCAGTTCTTC.

Here the CDR3 reads CASSSTDRVRGTGQPQHF. In nucleotides, the CDR3 is TGTGCCAGCAGCTCCACGGACAGGGTGAGGGGAACAGGGCAGCCCCAGCATTTT. The V call is TRBV7-2, the J call TRBJ1-5; 8 bases match TRBD1. Germline V lookup: CDR1 SGHTA, CDR2 FQGNSA. V shed 4 bases, J shed 7 bases, and the junction held 18 bases outside the gene matches. The CDR3 has 18 residues.

The chain has TRBV10-3 and TRBJ2-7; 12 bases line up with TRBD2. The ends lost 2 bases at V and 2 bases at J; junction bases unmatched: 13. This CDR3 region has 19 residues. Germline assignment: CDR1 ENHRY and CDR2 SYGVKD. CDR3 residues: CAISERPTPSGRDAYEQYF. CDR3 DNA sequence: TGTGCCATCAGTGAGAGACCAACTCCTAGCGGGAGGGACGCCTACGAGCAGTACTTC.

The chain recombines TRBV11-3 with TRBJ2-7; 8 bases match TRBD2. Trimming took 5 bases from V and 12 from J; bases not matched to a gene: 12. This CDR3 has 13 amino acids. The germline CDR1 and CDR2 sequences are SGHNT and YENEEA. The CDR3 loop reads CASSPRTSPIPYF. For the CDR3, the DNA is TGTGCCAGCAGCCCCCGGACTAGCCCCATCCCGTACTTC.

The chain employs TRBV6-4 and TRBJ2-5; D not resolved. The CDR3 has 13 residues. Germline CDR1 MRHNA, CDR2 SNTAGT. V was trimmed by 7 bases and J by 5 bases, leaving 14 bases between them. DNA for the CDR3: TGTGCCAGCACTCTTCCCCCCGCGGAGACCCAGTACTTC. This gives the protein CASTLPPAETQYF.